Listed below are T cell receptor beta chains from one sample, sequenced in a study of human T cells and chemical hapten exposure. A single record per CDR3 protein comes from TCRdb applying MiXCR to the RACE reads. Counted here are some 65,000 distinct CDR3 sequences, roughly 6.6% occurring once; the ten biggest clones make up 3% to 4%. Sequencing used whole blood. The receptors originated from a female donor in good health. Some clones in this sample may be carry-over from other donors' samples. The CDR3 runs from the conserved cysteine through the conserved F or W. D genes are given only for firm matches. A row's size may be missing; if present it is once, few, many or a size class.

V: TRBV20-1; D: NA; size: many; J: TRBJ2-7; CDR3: CSARSSLSYEQYF; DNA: TGCAGTGCTAGAAGTTCGTTATCCTACGAGCAGTACTTC
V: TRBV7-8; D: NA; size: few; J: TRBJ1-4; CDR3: CASSLRRDPNEKLFF; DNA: TGTGCCAGCAGCTTAAGGAGGGATCCTAATGAAAAACTGTTTTTT
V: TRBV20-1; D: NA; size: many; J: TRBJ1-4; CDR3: CSARDKNGGPEKLFF; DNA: TGCAGTGCTAGAGATAAGAACGGAGGACCCGAAAAACTGTTTTTT
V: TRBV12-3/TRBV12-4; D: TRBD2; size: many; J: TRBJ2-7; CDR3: CASSFQASGTYEQYF; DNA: TGTGCCAGCAGTTTTCAGGCTAGCGGCACTTACGAGCAGTACTTC
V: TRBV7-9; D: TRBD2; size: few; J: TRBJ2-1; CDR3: CASSLGTAGGYNEQFF; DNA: TGTGCCAGCAGCTTAGGTACGGCGGGAGGTTACAATGAGCAGTTCTTC
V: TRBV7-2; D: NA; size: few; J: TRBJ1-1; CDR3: CASSPRGGHTEAFF; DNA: TGTGCCAGCAGCCCACGGGGGGGTCACACTGAAGCTTTCTTT
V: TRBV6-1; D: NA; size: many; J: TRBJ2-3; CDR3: CASSEAGGTDTQYF; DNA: TGTGCCAGCAGTGAAGCGGGAGGCACAGATACGCAGTATTTT
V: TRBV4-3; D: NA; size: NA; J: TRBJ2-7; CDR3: CASSQEYANSYEQYF; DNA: TGCGCCAGCAGCCAAGAGTACGCCAACTCCTACGAGCAGTACTTC
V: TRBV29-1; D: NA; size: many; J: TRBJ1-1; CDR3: CSVVGQNTEAFF; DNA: TGCAGCGTTGTGGGACAGAACACTGAAGCTTTCTTT
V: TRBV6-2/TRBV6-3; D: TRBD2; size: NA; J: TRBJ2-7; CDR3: CASSYSNSGSPYEQYF; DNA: TGTGCCAGCAGTTACTCGAATAGCGGGAGTCCCTACGAGCAGTACTTC
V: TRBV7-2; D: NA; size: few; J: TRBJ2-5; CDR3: CASSWSQETQYF; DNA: TGTGCCAGCAGCTGGTCCCAAGAGACCCAGTACTTC
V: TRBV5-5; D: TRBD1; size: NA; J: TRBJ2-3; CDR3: CASSLSDREVTDTQYF; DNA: TGTGCCAGCAGCTTGAGCGACAGGGAAGTAACAGATACGCAGTATTTT